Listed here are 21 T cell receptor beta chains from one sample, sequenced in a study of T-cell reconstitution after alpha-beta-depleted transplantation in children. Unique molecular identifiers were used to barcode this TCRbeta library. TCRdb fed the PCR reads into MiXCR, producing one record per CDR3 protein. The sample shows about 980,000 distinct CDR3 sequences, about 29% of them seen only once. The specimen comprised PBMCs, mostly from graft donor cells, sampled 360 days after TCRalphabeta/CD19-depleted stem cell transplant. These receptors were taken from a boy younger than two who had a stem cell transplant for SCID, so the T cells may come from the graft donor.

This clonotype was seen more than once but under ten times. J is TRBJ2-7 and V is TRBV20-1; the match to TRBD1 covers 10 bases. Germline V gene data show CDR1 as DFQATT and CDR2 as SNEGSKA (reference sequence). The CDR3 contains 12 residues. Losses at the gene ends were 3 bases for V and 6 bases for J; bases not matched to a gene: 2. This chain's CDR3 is CSASRTGGEQYF. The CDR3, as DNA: TGCAGTGCTAGCCGGACAGGGGGCGAGCAGTACTTC.

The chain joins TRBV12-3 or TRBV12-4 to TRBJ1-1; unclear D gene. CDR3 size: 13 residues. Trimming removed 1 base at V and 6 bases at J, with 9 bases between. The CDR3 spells CASSLETGSEAFF. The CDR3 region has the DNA TGTGCCAGCAGTTTAGAAACGGGGTCTGAAGCTTTCTTT.

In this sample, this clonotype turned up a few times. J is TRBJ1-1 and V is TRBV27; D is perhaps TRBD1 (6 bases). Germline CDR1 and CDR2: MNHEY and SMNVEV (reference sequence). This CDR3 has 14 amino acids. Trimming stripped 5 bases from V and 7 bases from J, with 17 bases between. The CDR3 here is CASSTYTGNGEAFF. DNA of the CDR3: TGTGCCAGCAGTACCTACACAGGGAACGGTGAAGCTTTCTTT.

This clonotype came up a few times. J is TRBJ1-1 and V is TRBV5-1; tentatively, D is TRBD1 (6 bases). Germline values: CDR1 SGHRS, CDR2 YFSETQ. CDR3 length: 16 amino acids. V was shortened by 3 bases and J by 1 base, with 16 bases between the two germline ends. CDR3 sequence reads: CASSSGGTTGNTEAFF. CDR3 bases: TGCGCCAGCAGCTCTGGGGGCACTACAGGGAACACTGAAGCTTTCTTT.

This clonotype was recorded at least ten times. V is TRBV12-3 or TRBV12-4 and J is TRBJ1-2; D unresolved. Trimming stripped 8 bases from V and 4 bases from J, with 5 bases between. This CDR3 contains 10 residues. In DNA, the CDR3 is TGTGCCAGCGGCATCTATGGCTACACCTTC. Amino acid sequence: CASGIYGYTF.

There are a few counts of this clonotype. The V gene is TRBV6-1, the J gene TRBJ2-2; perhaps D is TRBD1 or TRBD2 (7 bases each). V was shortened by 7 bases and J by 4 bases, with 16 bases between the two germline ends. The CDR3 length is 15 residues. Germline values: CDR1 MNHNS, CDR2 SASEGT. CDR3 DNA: TGTGCCAGCACTCAACAGGGGAGGGGCACCGGGGAGCTGTTTTTT. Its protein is CASTQQGRGTGELFF.

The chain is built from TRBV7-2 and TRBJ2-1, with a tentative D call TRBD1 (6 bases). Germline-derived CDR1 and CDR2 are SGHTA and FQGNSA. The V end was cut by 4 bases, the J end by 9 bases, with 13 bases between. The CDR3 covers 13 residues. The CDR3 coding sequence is TGTGCCAGCAGCTCGCACAGGGATAGTGAGCAGTTCTTC. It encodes CASSSHRDSEQFF.

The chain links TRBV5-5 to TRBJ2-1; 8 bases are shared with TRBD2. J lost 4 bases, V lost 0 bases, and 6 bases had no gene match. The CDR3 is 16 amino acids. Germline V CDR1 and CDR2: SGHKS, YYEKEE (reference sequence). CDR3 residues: CASSLGPAGVYNEQFF. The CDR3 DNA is TGTGCCAGCAGCTTGGGGCCAGCGGGGGTGTACAATGAGCAGTTCTTC.

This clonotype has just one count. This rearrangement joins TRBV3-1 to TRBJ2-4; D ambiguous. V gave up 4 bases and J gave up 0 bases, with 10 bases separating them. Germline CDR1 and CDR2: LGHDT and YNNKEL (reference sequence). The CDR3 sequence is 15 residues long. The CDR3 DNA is TGTGCCAGCAGCCGCCAACATGGAGCCAAAAACATTCAGTACTTC. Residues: CASSRQHGAKNIQYF.

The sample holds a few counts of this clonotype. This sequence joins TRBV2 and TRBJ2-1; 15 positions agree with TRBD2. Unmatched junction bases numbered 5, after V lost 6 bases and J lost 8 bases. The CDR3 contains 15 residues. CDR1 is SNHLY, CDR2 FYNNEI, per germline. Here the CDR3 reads CASRGLAGGLYEQFF. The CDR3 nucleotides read TGTGCCAGCAGAGGACTAGCGGGGGGGTTGTATGAGCAGTTCTTC. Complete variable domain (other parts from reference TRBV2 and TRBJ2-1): EPEVTQTPSHQVTQMGQEVILRCVPISNHLYFYWYRQILGQKVEFLVSFYNNEISEKSEIFDDQFSVERPDGSNFTLKIRSTKLEDSAMYFCASRGLAGGLYEQFFGPGTRLTVL.

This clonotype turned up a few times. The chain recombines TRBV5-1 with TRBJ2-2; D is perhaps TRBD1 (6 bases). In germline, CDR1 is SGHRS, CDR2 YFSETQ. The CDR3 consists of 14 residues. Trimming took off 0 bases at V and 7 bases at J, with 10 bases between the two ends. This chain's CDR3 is CASSLDRADGELFF. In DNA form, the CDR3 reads TGCGCCAGCAGCTTGGACAGGGCGGACGGGGAGCTGTTTTTT. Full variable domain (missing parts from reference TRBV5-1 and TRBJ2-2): KAGVTQTPRYLIKTRGQQVTLSCSPISGHRSVSWYQQTPGQGLQFLFEYFSETQRNKGNFPGRFSGRQFSNSRSEMNVSTLELGDSALYLCASSLDRADGELFFGEGSRLTVL.

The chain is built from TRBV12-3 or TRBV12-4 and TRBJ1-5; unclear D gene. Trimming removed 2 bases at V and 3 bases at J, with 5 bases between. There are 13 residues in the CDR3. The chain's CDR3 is CASSLQTNQPQHF. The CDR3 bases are TGTGCCAGCAGTTTACAAACCAATCAGCCCCAGCATTTT.

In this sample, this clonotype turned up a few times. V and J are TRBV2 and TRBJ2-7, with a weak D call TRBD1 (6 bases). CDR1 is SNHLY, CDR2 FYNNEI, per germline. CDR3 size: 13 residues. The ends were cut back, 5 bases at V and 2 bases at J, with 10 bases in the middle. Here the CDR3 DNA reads TGTGCCAGCAGTCGAGGGGGTACCTACGAGCAGTACTTC. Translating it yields CASSRGGTYEQYF.

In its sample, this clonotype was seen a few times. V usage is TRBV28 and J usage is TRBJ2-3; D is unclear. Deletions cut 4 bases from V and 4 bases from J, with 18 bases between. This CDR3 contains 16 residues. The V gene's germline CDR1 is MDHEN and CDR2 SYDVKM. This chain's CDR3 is CASSYLVTAMPDTQYF. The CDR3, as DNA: TGTGCCAGCAGTTATCTGGTGACGGCCATGCCAGATACGCAGTATTTT.

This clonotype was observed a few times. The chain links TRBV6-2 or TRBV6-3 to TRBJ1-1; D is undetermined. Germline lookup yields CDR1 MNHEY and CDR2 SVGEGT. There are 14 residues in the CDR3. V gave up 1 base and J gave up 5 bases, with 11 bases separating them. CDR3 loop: CASSYFFFVTEAFF. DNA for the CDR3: TGTGCCAGCAGTTACTTCTTTTTTGTGACTGAAGCTTTCTTT.

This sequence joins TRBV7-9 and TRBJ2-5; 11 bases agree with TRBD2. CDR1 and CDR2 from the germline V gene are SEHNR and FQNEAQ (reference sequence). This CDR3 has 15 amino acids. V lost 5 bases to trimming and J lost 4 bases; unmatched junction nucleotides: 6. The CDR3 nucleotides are TGTGCCAGCAGCACCGGGACTAGCGGCTTAGAGACCCAGTACTTC. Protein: CASSTGTSGLETQYF.

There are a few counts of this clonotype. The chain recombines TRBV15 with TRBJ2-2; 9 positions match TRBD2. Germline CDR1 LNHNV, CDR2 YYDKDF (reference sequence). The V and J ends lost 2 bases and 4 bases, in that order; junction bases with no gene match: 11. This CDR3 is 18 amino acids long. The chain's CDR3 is CATSRPGSGGSPTGELFF. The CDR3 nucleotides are TGTGCCACCAGCAGACCCGGAAGCGGGGGGTCCCCCACCGGGGAGCTGTTTTTT.

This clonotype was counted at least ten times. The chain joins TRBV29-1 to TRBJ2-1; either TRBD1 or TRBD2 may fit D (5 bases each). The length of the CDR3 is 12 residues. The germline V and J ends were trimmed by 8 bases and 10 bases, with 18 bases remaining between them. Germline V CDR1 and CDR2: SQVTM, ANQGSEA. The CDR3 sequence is CSPEGTDTEQFF. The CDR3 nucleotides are TGCAGCCCTGAGGGGACGGACACGGAGCAGTTCTTC.

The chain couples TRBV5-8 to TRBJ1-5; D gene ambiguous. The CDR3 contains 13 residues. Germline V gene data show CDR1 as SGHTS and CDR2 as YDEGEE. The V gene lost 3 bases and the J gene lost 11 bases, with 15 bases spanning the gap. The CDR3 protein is CASSSVLNVAQHF. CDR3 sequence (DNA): TGTGCCAGCAGCTCGGTATTAAATGTAGCCCAGCATTTT. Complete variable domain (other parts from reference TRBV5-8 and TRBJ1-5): EAGVTQSPTHLIKTRGQQATLRCSPISGHTSVYWYQQALGLGLQFLLWYDEGEERNRGNFPPRFSGRQFPNYSSELNVNALELEDSALYLCASSSVLNVAQHFGDGTRLSIL.

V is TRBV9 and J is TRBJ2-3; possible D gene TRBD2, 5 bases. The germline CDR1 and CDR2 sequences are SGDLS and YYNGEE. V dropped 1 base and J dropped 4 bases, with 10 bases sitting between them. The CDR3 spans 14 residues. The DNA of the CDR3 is TGTGCCAGCAGCGTACGGGGAGACGCAGATACGCAGTATTTT. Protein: CASSVRGDADTQYF. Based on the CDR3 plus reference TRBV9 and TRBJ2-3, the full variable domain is DSGVTQTPKHLITATGQRVTLRCSPRSGDLSVYWYQQSLDQGLQFLIQYYNGEERAKGNILERFSAQQFPDLHSELNLSSLELGDSALYFCASSVRGDADTQYFGPGTRLTVL.

The CDR3: CSVEDAFTDTQYF. In DNA, the CDR3 is TGCAGCGTTGAAGATGCGTTCACAGATACGCAGTATTTT. The chain employs TRBV29-1 and TRBJ2-3, with unresolved D. CDR1 is SQVTM, CDR2 ANQGSEA, per germline. The germline V and J ends were trimmed by 0 bases and 2 bases, with 6 bases remaining between them. This CDR3 region has 13 residues.